This T cell receptor beta chain appears in the sequencing data of a study of CD8+ T cells in alopecia areata. Study information: A regimen of oral tofacitinib, 5 to 10 mg twice daily, was given to treated patients.

Germline CDR1 SEHNR, CDR2 FQNEAQ (reference sequence). The CDR3 sequence is 15 residues long. Trimming at V came to 1 base and at J to 6 bases, leaving 5 bases not matched to a gene. The sample's treatment: oral pan-JAK inhibitor, 5-10 mg twice daily. RNA was isolated and reverse transcribed to cDNA, the sequencing template. The repertoire was sequenced with immunoSEQ multiplex PCR; TCRdb's copy has only in-frame clones and lacks some. The table shows approximately 160,000 clones, with 60% occurring only once. J is TRBJ2-7 and V is TRBV7-9; 11 nucleotides match TRBD1. This TCR came from a human donor with alopecia areata. Sample: CD4+ T cells sorted from blood, taken at week 24, from a patient treated with tofacitinib. The CDR3 DNA reads TGTGCCAGCAGCTTAGGCCCGGGACAGGGGGTCGAGCAGTACTTC. The encoded protein is CASSLGPGQGVEQYF.